This TCR beta chain was profiled in a study of shared clonotypes between healthy human individuals. Regarding the study as a whole: Researchers found naive subsets generally carried larger estimated richness than memory subsets.

In regard to this clone: Antigen: not known.

CD45RO-negative cells were positively selected for CCR7, leaving out terminally differentiated effector memory CD45RA+ cells. The CDR3 consists of 12 residues. The V gene lost 4 bases and the J gene lost 8 bases, with 11 bases spanning the gap. Looked up from germline, CDR1 is PRHDT and CDR2 is FYEKMQ (reference sequence). Libraries were prepared by immunoSEQ multiplex PCR; TCRdb keeps only in-frame clonotypes and omits some of them. The table shows about 2,100,000 clones, with approximately 94% occurring only once. The chain employs TRBV13 and TRBJ1-2; no firm D call. The origin of this receptor is a man aged 18 to 29 in good health. Some clones in this sample may be carry-over from other donors' samples. The sample taken for sequencing was naive CD8+ T cells from PBMCs. The CDR3 is CASSSGPGGYTF. The CDR3 DNA reads TGTGCCAGCAGCTCCGGGCCCGGCGGCTACACCTTC.